This T cell receptor (beta chain) came from a study of graft-versus-host responses after intestinal transplantation. About this clone: What it binds is unknown.

Study-wide points: Allografts of patients with graft-donor T cell macrochimerism showed high graft-versus-host to host-versus-graft clone ratios.

This CDR3 is built from 16 residues. In germline, CDR1 is SGDLS, CDR2 YYNGEE. Trimming took off 4 bases at V and 6 bases at J, with 20 bases between the two ends. TCRdb keeps only in-frame clones here, not all; method: immunoSEQ multiplex PCR. Of about 12,000 clones listed, over 85% were seen once; the top ten hold less than 5.5%. V is TRBV9 and J is TRBJ1-3, with D possibly TRBD1 on 6 matching bases. The receptor was derived from a human patient who received an intestinal transplant, so some T cells may come from the graft donor. Here the sequenced sample was PBMCs, taken 950 to 1,200 days after intestinal transplantation. DNA for the CDR3: TGTGCCAGCAGCCCACCCGGGACAAATAGCGCAAACACCATATATTTT. Residues: CASSPPGTNSANTIYF.